The clone carrying this T cell receptor beta chain has at least ten counts. Antigen unknown. This sample is drawn from a study of T cell repertoires in cytomegalovirus infection. MiXCR, run by TCRdb on the reads, gives a single entry per CDR3 protein. The table shows 200,000 to 300,000 distinct CDR3 sequences, with approximately 8.3% occurring only once. Whole-study findings and limits: It was HLA-C-restricted CMV-specific TCR beta clonotypes that dominated the response ex vivo.

The CDR3 consists of 14 residues. CDR1 and CDR2 from the germline V gene are SGHAT and FQNNGV. Trimming removed 6 bases at V and 9 bases at J, with 15 bases between. Specimen: PBMCs. This chain uses TRBV11-2 with TRBJ1-6, with D tentatively TRBD1 (6 bases). The clonotype was recovered from a human donor in good health (CMV status not recorded). Some clones in this sample may be carry-over from other donors' samples. CDR3 sequence: CASSPDSIFSPLHF. The CDR3 DNA reads as TGTGCCAGCAGTCCGGACAGCATTTTTTCACCCCTCCACTTT.